A selection of T cell receptor beta chains follows, all from one sample in a study of a mutant IDH1 vaccine in newly diagnosed glioma. Using immunoSEQ multiplex PCR, the repertoire was profiled, and TCRdb retains in-frame clones only, with some absent. This table has about 65,000 clones, about 85% appearing once. For these TCRs, the target antigens are not known. Sequenced material: PBMCs, taken from a glioma patient whose treatment included an IDH1 peptide vaccine. These TCRs come from a man under 40 with glioma. CDR3s include the opening cysteine and the closing phenylalanine or tryptophan. The order of the fields is CDR3 DNA, CDR3 protein, D gene, J gene, clone size, V gene. The D gene is left open where the match is weak. Not every row has a clone size; where given, it reads once, few, many or a size class.

DNA: TGTGCCTGGAGTTTGGTTCTTCAAGAGACCCAGTACTTC
CDR3: CAWSLVLQETQYF
D: -
J: TRBJ2-5
size: -
V: TRBV30

DNA: TGTGCCAGTGCTGAAGGGACATGGTATGGCTACACCTTC
CDR3: CASAEGTWYGYTF
D: -
J: TRBJ1-2
size: -
V: TRBV19

DNA: TGTGCCAGCAGTGTACAGGGCCTTCCTGGAAACACCATATATTTT
CDR3: CASSVQGLPGNTIYF
D: -
J: TRBJ1-3
size: once
V: TRBV6-1

DNA: TGTGCCAGCAGCTCTTTGGGCAGGGGGCGAATTCAGACAGATACGCAGTATTTT
CDR3: CASSSLGRGRIQTDTQYF
D: TRBD1
J: TRBJ2-3
size: -
V: TRBV5-6

DNA: TGTGCCAGCAGCAAACCGGGACTCCAAAACTCCTACAATGAGCAGTTCTTC
CDR3: CASSKPGLQNSYNEQFF
D: -
J: TRBJ2-1
size: -
V: TRBV5-4

DNA: TGTGCCAGTAGTATGTGGACAGGGCCAAATCAGCCCCAGCATTTT
CDR3: CASSMWTGPNQPQHF
D: TRBD1
J: TRBJ1-5
size: -
V: TRBV19

DNA: TGTGCCAGTAGTATAGGCGGGGGGGTGGATGAGCAGTTCTTC
CDR3: CASSIGGGVDEQFF
D: TRBD2
J: TRBJ2-1
size: -
V: TRBV19

DNA: TGTGCCAGCAGCGCCGGGACGGTCGCGCATGGCTACACCTTC
CDR3: CASSAGTVAHGYTF
D: -
J: TRBJ1-2
size: -
V: TRBV13

DNA: TGTGCCAGCAGCTCCCAGGGGTATACGCAGTATTTT
CDR3: CASSSQGYTQYF
D: -
J: TRBJ2-3
size: -
V: TRBV4-2

DNA: TGCGCCACCACGACCGAAGGACTAACCTACGAGCAGTACTTC
CDR3: CATTTEGLTYEQYF
D: -
J: TRBJ2-7
size: -
V: TRBV10-2

DNA: TGTGCCAGCAGCTTATTGCCCATGAACACCGGGGAGCTGTTTTTT
CDR3: CASSLLPMNTGELFF
D: -
J: TRBJ2-2
size: -
V: TRBV11-2

DNA: TGTGCCAGCAGTCTAGACCGCTATGGCTACACCTTC
CDR3: CASSLDRYGYTF
D: -
J: TRBJ1-2
size: -
V: TRBV6-5

DNA: TGTGCTAGTTCGACAGGGCACGTAGGTGGAAACACCATATATTTT
CDR3: CASSTGHVGGNTIYF
D: TRBD1
J: TRBJ1-3
size: -
V: TRBV12-5

DNA: TGTGCCAGCAGGCACCCGGCCAGCTCTGGCTACACCTTC
CDR3: CASRHPASSGYTF
D: -
J: TRBJ1-2
size: -
V: TRBV7-9

DNA: TGTGCCAGCAGGTACCACACTAGCGGGGCTGGCTATGAGCAGTTCTTC
CDR3: CASRYHTSGAGYEQFF
D: TRBD2
J: TRBJ2-1
size: -
V: TRBV4-2

DNA: TGTGCCAGCAGTTCTAAGGGGACCGTGAGCAATCAGCCCCAGCATTTT
CDR3: CASSSKGTVSNQPQHF
D: -
J: TRBJ1-5
size: -
V: TRBV27

DNA: TGTGCCAGCAGGAAACAGGGGTACAATCAGCCCCAGCATTTT
CDR3: CASRKQGYNQPQHF
D: TRBD1
J: TRBJ1-5
size: -
V: TRBV6-5

DNA: TGTGCCAGCAACGTCGGCCAGGCCTATGGCTACACCTTC
CDR3: CASNVGQAYGYTF
D: -
J: TRBJ1-2
size: -
V: TRBV28

DNA: TGTGCCAGCAGTAAAAGCTACGAGCAGTACTTC
CDR3: CASSKSYEQYF
D: -
J: TRBJ2-7
size: -
V: TRBV6-5

DNA: TGCGCCAGCAGTGGGGCAGGCGACGAGCAGTACTTC
CDR3: CASSGAGDEQYF
D: -
J: TRBJ2-7
size: -
V: TRBV10-1

DNA: TGCGCCAGCAGCCAAGTTCGGGGAGACTATGGCTACACCTTC
CDR3: CASSQVRGDYGYTF
D: -
J: TRBJ1-2
size: -
V: TRBV4-1

DNA: TGTGCCAGCAGGGAGACCGGGACCTCTCTCCTCGAGCAGTACTTC
CDR3: CASRETGTSLLEQYF
D: -
J: TRBJ2-7
size: -
V: TRBV28

DNA: TGTGCCAGCAGTCAAAGAGGGAGGGATACGCAGTATTTT
CDR3: CASSQRGRDTQYF
D: -
J: TRBJ2-3
size: -
V: TRBV7-9

DNA: TGTGCCAGCAGCAGAGGGGACCGCAACACTGAAGCTTTCTTT
CDR3: CASSRGDRNTEAFF
D: -
J: TRBJ1-1
size: -
V: TRBV7-9